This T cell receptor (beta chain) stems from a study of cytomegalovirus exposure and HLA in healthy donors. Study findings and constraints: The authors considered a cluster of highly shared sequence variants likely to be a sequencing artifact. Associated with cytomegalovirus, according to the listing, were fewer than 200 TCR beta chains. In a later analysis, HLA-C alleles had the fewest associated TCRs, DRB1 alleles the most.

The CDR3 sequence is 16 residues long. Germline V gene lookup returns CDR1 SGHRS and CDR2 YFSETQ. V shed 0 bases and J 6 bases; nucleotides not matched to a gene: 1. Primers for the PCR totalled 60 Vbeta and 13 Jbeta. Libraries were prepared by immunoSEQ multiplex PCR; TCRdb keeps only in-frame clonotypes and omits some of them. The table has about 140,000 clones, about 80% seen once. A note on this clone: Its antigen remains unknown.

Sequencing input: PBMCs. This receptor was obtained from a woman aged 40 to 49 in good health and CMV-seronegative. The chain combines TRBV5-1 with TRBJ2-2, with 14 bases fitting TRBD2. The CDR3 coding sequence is TGCGCCAGCAGCTTGGAGACTAGCGGGAGGGCCGGGGAGCTGTTTTTT. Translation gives CASSLETSGRAGELFF.